Listed below are T cell receptor beta chains from one sample, sequenced in a study of T-cell memory formation after mild COVID-19. MiXCR, run by TCRdb on the 5' RACE reads, gives a single entry per CDR3 protein. The top ten hold roughly two fifths of the sample, which has tens of thousands of distinct CDR3 sequences, more than 13% seen once. Sequencing was carried out using PBMCs or a T cell subset sorted from them (not recorded which). The receptors originated from a man aged 18 to 29 who had mild COVID-19 (a few samples of this study predate the infection). Cell type and time point are not known. The conserved cysteine and the conserved F or W are not part of the CDR3 here.

V,J,CDR3
TRBV4-3,TRBJ2-7,ASSQEPGNYEQY
TRBV4-3,TRBJ2-4,ASSKGVTGGNIQY
TRBV7-2,TRBJ2-5,ASSVAVQETQY
TRBV2,TRBJ2-7,ASTQGEALVYEQY
TRBV7-8,TRBJ2-7,ASSLTSNPYEQY
TRBV12-3/TRBV12-4,TRBJ2-4,ASSITSGGYKNIQY
TRBV10-2,TRBJ1-2,ASSETPGAPGRGYT
TRBV24-1,TRBJ2-3,ATSDLLSGGTDTQY
TRBV9,TRBJ2-3,ASSPSSGSEGTQY
TRBV7-6,TRBJ2-1,ASSSTAYNEQF
TRBV7-6,TRBJ2-1,ASSFPSAEIGDEQF
TRBV20-1,TRBJ2-4,SGLAPTKNIQY
TRBV6-5,TRBJ1-2,ASSYRPRAYGYT
TRBV14,TRBJ2-6,ASSRGASGANVLT
TRBV5-1,TRBJ1-1,ASSLVPGRTEAF
TRBV4-1,TRBJ2-1,ASSQDPASGAINEQF
TRBV5-4,TRBJ1-1,ASSLARGANTEAF
TRBV5-1,TRBJ2-5,ASSFASDNVERETQY
TRBV7-9,TRBJ2-1,ASSLESSNEQF
TRBV5-1,TRBJ1-1,ASGRDVNEAF
TRBV5-6,TRBJ2-1,ASSNQLTSGVYNEQF
TRBV4-3,TRBJ1-5,ASSQDRTVSNQPQH
TRBV9,TRBJ2-1,ASSPVPVPFEQF
TRBV11-2,TRBJ1-1,ASRHSDREEAF
TRBV7-9,TRBJ1-4,ASSLFEESPGREKLF
TRBV7-2,TRBJ2-3,ASSLELDTQY
TRBV3-1,TRBJ2-1,ASRGLGSYNEQF
TRBV2,TRBJ2-3,ASRGTPTPDTQY
TRBV5-5,TRBJ2-7,ASSFIAGDYEQY
TRBV5-5,TRBJ1-2,ASSLVRTGDPAYGYT
TRBV4-3,TRBJ2-7,ASSQDLGRRAYEQY
TRBV7-2,TRBJ2-3,ASSLSFGTSGGVTSTDTQY
TRBV7-9,TRBJ2-2,ASSPTGRNGELF
TRBV5-1,TRBJ2-2,ASSPAFANTGELF
TRBV15,TRBJ1-2,ATSTRGINYGYT
TRBV6-5,TRBJ2-1,ASSFLFPDEQF
TRBV6-1,TRBJ2-1,ASSESSGGPDEQF
TRBV7-3,TRBJ2-3,ASSLIAGGPADTQY
TRBV2,TRBJ2-2,ASSEFPRATTGELF
TRBV7-6,TRBJ2-2,ASSYPGTSGPGELF
TRBV9,TRBJ2-1,ASSVGTSHEQF
TRBV15,TRBJ2-7,ATSRTGLLPYEQY
TRBV9,TRBJ2-3,ASSVFSGETDTQY
TRBV29-1,TRBJ2-2,SVALQNTGELF
TRBV20-1,TRBJ1-2,SATPVLTGGYGYT
TRBV29-1,TRBJ2-1,SVLTGFSNEQF